One sample yielded the 25 T cell receptor beta chains listed below, sequenced in a study of T cell repertoires in cytomegalovirus infection. TCRdb used MiXCR to reprocess the reads, holding one entry per CDR3 protein. In the table there are some 400,000 distinct CDR3 sequences, under 40% of which are singletons. Specimen: PBMCs. The receptors were sampled from a human donor in good health (CMV status not recorded). Some clones in this sample may be carry-over from other donors' samples.

The chain combines TRBV10-3 with TRBJ2-5; no clear D. V was cut by 0 bases and J by 4 bases, with 9 bases left in between. Germline V gene lookup returns CDR1 ENHRY and CDR2 SYGVKD. The CDR3 runs 14 residues. The CDR3 DNA is TGTGCCATCAGTGAGTCGTGGGTAGGAGAGACCCAGTACTTC. Translation gives CAISESWVGETQYF.

The V call is TRBV28, the J call TRBJ1-1, with 7 bases that match TRBD1. Germline CDR1 MDHEN, CDR2 SYDVKM. The trim removed 4 bases at V and 1 base at J, leaving 6 bases unmatched. CDR3 size: 15 residues. This CDR3 is CASSSTRGGNTEAFF. The CDR3 DNA reads as TGTGCCAGCAGTTCCACCAGGGGGGGGAACACTGAAGCTTTCTTT.

This clonotype has a count of ten or more. This rearrangement joins TRBV7-9 to TRBJ1-4, with D tentatively TRBD1 (6 bases). Trimming cost V 4 bases and J 5 bases, with 20 bases left between them. Per germline, CDR1 SEHNR and CDR2 FQNEAQ (reference sequence). The CDR3 has 17 amino acids. CDR3 DNA sequence: TGTGCCAGCAGCTCATCAGGGATACAGGGAGGCAATGAAAAACTGTTTTTT. It encodes CASSSSGIQGGNEKLFF. Full variable domain (outside the CDR3, taken from reference TRBV7-9 and TRBJ1-4): DTGVSQNPRHKITKRGQNVTFRCDPISEHNRLYWYRQTLGQGPEFLTYFQNEAQLEKSRLLSDRFSAERPKGSFSTLEIQRTEQGDSAMYLCASSSSGIQGGNEKLFFGSGTQLSVL.

This clonotype was seen a handful of times. The V call is TRBV28, the J call TRBJ2-5; 11 bases map to TRBD2. This CDR3 is built from 17 residues. The V segment lost 4 bases and the J segment 4 bases; nucleotides outside the gene matches: 11. Germline V lookup: CDR1 MDHEN, CDR2 SYDVKM. Here the CDR3 reads CASSSHIAGGPGETQYF. The CDR3 bases are TGTGCCAGCAGTTCCCATATAGCGGGGGGGCCAGGAGAGACCCAGTACTTC. The variable domain in full, with the rest retrieved from reference TRBV28 and TRBJ2-5, is DVKVTQSSRYLVKRTGEKVFLECVQDMDHENMFWYRQDPGLGLRLIYFSYDVKMKEKGDIPEGYSVSREKKERFSLILESASTNQTSMYLCASSSHIAGGPGETQYFGPGTRLLVL.

Note on this clonotype: A single base separates this from a much larger clone, so it may be a read error. Here the CDR3 omits its conserved ending phenylalanine or tryptophan, so a read error is the likely source. The chain recombines TRBV7-6 with TRBJ2-5; D not certain. The CDR3 runs to 11 residues. The germline V gene has CDR1 SGHVS and CDR2 FNYEAQ. V dropped 5 bases and J dropped 5 bases, with 6 bases sitting between them. CDR3 amino acids: CASSPVETQYC. CDR3 in DNA: TGTGCCAGCAGCCCAGTTGAGACCCAGTACTGC.

A word on this clonotype: Germline is not matched at one junction end, which may reflect a read error. The rearrangement uses TRBV7-2 and TRBJ1-1; TRBD1 is a possible D gene (5 bases). There are 16 residues in the CDR3. CDR1 is SGHTA and CDR2 is FQGNSA in the germline V gene. For the CDR3, the DNA is TGTGCCAGCAGCCTCTTCGGTGGGTGGGGGACCACTGAAGCTTTATTT. It yields the protein CASSLFGGWGTTEALF. Complete variable domain (other parts from reference TRBV7-2 and TRBJ1-1): GAGVSQSPSNKVTEKGKDVELRCDPISGHTALYWYRQSLGQGLEFLIYFQGNSAPDKSGLPSDRFSAERTGGSVSTLTIQRTQQEDSAVYLCASSLFGGWGTTEALFGQGTRLTVV.

On this clonotype itself: A much larger clonotype is one base distant, so this may be a read error. J is TRBJ1-1 and V is TRBV10-3, with 7 bases aligning to TRBD1. Germline V CDR1 and CDR2: ENHRY, SYGVKD. CDR3 length: 14 amino acids. As DNA, the CDR3 is TGTGCCATCAGTGAAGGGGGCTCGGCAACTGAAGCTTCCTTT. It translates to CAISEGGSATEASF.

This clonotype was observed a handful of times. V usage is TRBV5-5 and J usage is TRBJ2-7; a weak D match, TRBD2 (6 bases). Trimming shortened V by 0 bases and J by 2 bases, and 12 bases separated the two germline ends. The CDR3 runs 15 residues. Germline lookup yields CDR1 SGHKS and CDR2 YYEKEE (reference sequence). CDR3 amino acids: CASSLEGTPAYEQYF. Here the CDR3 DNA reads TGTGCCAGCAGCTTGGAAGGGACTCCAGCCTACGAGCAGTACTTC.

This clonotype was counted at least ten times. The chain carries TRBV7-2 and TRBJ2-5; D unresolved. Germline CDR1 is SGHTA and CDR2 is FQGNSA. The CDR3 is 13 amino acids. Trimming shortened V by 0 bases and J by 4 bases, and 6 bases separated the two germline ends. CDR3: CASSLAGRETQYF. DNA of the CDR3: TGTGCCAGCAGCTTAGCAGGAAGAGAGACCCAGTACTTC. The whole variable domain, filled in from reference TRBV7-2 and TRBJ2-5, reads GAGVSQSPSNKVTEKGKDVELRCDPISGHTALYWYRQSLGQGLEFLIYFQGNSAPDKSGLPSDRFSAERTGGSVSTLTIQRTQQEDSAVYLCASSLAGRETQYFGPGTRLLVL.

The sample holds many counts of this clonotype. The chain has TRBV12-3 or TRBV12-4 and TRBJ2-1; 9 nucleotides agree with TRBD2. This CDR3 spans 15 amino acids. V shed 6 bases, J shed 2 bases, and the junction held 5 bases outside the gene matches. The CDR3 here is CASSLGGGAYNEQFF. In DNA, the CDR3 is TGTGCCAGCAGCTTGGGCGGGGGGGCCTACAATGAGCAGTTCTTC.

DNA of the CDR3: TGCGCCAGCAGTGGACTAGCGGGGGGGCCTTACAATGAGCAGTTCTTC. Its protein is CASSGLAGGPYNEQFF. V gene TRBV10-1 combines with J gene TRBJ2-1, with 14 bases fitting TRBD2. CDR1 is WNHNN and CDR2 is SYGVQD in the germline V gene (reference sequence). Trimming took 4 bases from V and 4 from J; bases not matched to a gene: 3. This CDR3 region has 16 residues.

The chain combines TRBV6-2 or TRBV6-3 with TRBJ2-1; a possible D gene is TRBD1 (7 bases). Per the germline V gene, CDR1 is MNHEY and CDR2 is SVGEGT. The V end was cut by 7 bases, the J end by 6 bases, with 19 bases between. The CDR3 consists of 15 residues. For the CDR3, the DNA is TGTGCCAGCACCCTTGACAGGGTCGGGGGCAATGAGCAGTTCTTC. Translating gives CASTLDRVGGNEQFF.

The rearrangement links TRBV14 to TRBJ2-7; D not certain. The germline V gene has CDR1 SGHDN and CDR2 FVKESK. With 4 bases removed from V and 0 bases from J, the gap between germline ends came to 10 bases. The CDR3 sequence is 14 residues long. The CDR3 bases are TGTGCCAGCAGCCCCCTAGACCTCTCCTACGAGCAGTACTTC. This translates into CASSPLDLSYEQYF.

This clonotype turned up a few times. V usage is TRBV2 and J usage is TRBJ2-7, with TRBD2 matching over 10 bases. J was trimmed by 3 bases and V by 6 bases; bases with no gene match: 8. Germline-derived CDR1 and CDR2 are SNHLY and FYNNEI. This CDR3 is built from 15 residues. The CDR3: CASRAGLAELYEQYF. The CDR3 nucleotides are TGTGCCAGCAGGGCCGGACTAGCGGAGCTCTACGAGCAGTACTTC. Filled out from reference TRBV2 and TRBJ2-7, the complete variable domain reads EPEVTQTPSHQVTQMGQEVILRCVPISNHLYFYWYRQILGQKVEFLVSFYNNEISEKSEIFDDQFSVERPDGSNFTLKIRSTKLEDSAMYFCASRAGLAELYEQYFGPGTRLTVT.

The CDR3 sequence: CASSPAGGPEYNEQFF. CDR3 coding DNA: TGTGCCAGCAGTCCAGCGGGGGGGCCAGAGTACAATGAGCAGTTCTTC. The chain links TRBV28 to TRBJ2-1; 10 positions match TRBD2. CDR1 MDHEN and CDR2 SYDVKM come from the germline V gene. This CDR3 has 16 amino acids. The V gene end was trimmed by 5 bases and the J gene end by 4 bases; junction bases not matched to a gene: 8.

The table lists this clonotype with a few counts. The chain combines TRBV6-2 or TRBV6-3 with TRBJ2-7; 12 bases match TRBD1. The CDR3 runs 14 residues. Germline V lookup: CDR1 MNHEY, CDR2 SVGEGT. Trimming took 6 bases from V and 4 from J; bases not matched to a gene: 4. The CDR3 protein is CASRRGQGAYEQYF. Written as DNA, the CDR3 is TGTGCCAGCAGGAGGGGACAGGGGGCTTACGAGCAGTACTTC.

There are a few counts of this clonotype. The chain recombines TRBV12-3 or TRBV12-4 with TRBJ1-2, with 7 nucleotides matching TRBD1. The J segment lost 2 bases and the V segment lost 6 bases, leaving 9 bases of the junction unmatched. The CDR3 is 15 residues long. The CDR3 coding sequence is TGTGCCAGCAGCCCGAGACAGGGTTTAAACTATGGCTACACCTTC. This codes for CASSPRQGLNYGYTF.

This clonotype has more than one count but fewer than ten. V is TRBV6-2 or TRBV6-3 and J is TRBJ2-1; 9 bases agree with TRBD2. V was clipped by 5 bases and J by 3 bases; unmatched bases: 5. CDR3 length: 15 residues. From germline, CDR1 is MNHEY and CDR2 SVGEGT. CDR3 sequence reads: CASSAGGPVYNEQFF. CDR3 in DNA: TGTGCCAGCAGTGCGGGGGGGCCTGTCTACAATGAGCAGTTCTTC.

This clonotype was observed many times. This chain links TRBV7-6 with TRBJ2-1, with D possibly called TRBD1 or TRBD2 (5 bases each). Trimming shortened V by 1 base and J by 8 bases, and 12 bases separated the two germline ends. The CDR3 length is 14 residues. Per the germline V gene, CDR1 is SGHVS and CDR2 is FNYEAQ. DNA of the CDR3: TGTGCCAGCAGCTTAGGGGGGATCGCGGATGAGCAGTTCTTC. It yields the protein CASSLGGIADEQFF. Full variable domain (remainder filled in from reference TRBV7-6 and TRBJ2-1): GAGVSQSPRYKVTKRGQDVALRCDPISGHVSLYWYRQALGQGPEFLTYFNYEAQQDKSGLPNDRFSAERPEGSISTLTIQRTEQRDSAMYRCASSLGGIADEQFFGPGTRLTVL.

The chain is built from TRBV24-1 and TRBJ2-7; D not certain. V was clipped by 2 bases and J by 3 bases, with 4 bases between them. CDR3 length: 12 residues. Germline CDR1 reads KGHDR; CDR2 reads SFDVKD. CDR3 bases: TGTGCCACCAGTGATTCGATCTACGAGCAGTACTTC. It yields the protein CATSDSIYEQYF.

This clonotype was seen a few times. J is TRBJ2-3 and V is TRBV9; tentative D call: TRBD1 (7 bases). The CDR3 spans 16 residues. V was trimmed by 3 bases and J by 5 bases, leaving 19 bases between them. Germline values: CDR1 SGDLS, CDR2 YYNGEE. DNA of the CDR3: TGTGCCAGCAGCGCCTACGGAGGGGGCCGGGAAGATACGCAGTATTTT. As protein: CASSAYGGGREDTQYF.

This clonotype was seen a few times. This chain joins TRBV24-1 and TRBJ2-1; the D call may be TRBD1 or TRBD2 (5 bases each). Per the germline V gene, CDR1 is KGHDR and CDR2 is SFDVKD. Trimming took off 1 base at V and 5 bases at J, with 17 bases between the two ends. CDR3 size: 17 residues. The DNA for the CDR3 is TGTGCCACCAGTGATTTAGGTGTTGTAGGGGAGCACAATGAGCAGTTCTTC. As protein: CATSDLGVVGEHNEQFF.

This chain uses TRBV20-1 with TRBJ1-2; 8 bases line up with TRBD1. There are 15 residues in the CDR3. Germline assignment: CDR1 DFQATT and CDR2 SNEGSKA (reference sequence). V lost 7 bases and J lost 6; bases outside the gene matches: 16. CDR3 loop: CSVELHVGQGNGYTF. DNA for the CDR3: TGCAGTGTCGAGCTCCATGTTGGACAGGGCAATGGCTACACCTTC.

The chain recombines TRBV5-1 with TRBJ1-2; perhaps TRBD1 as D (6 bases). Germline CDR1 reads SGHRS; CDR2 reads YFSETQ. The CDR3 is 15 amino acids. V lost 2 bases and J 4 bases, leaving 15 bases between the germline ends. CDR3 in DNA: TGCGCCAGCAGCTTCCTGGGGGGCGATGGCTATGGCTACACCTTC. It yields the protein CASSFLGGDGYGYTF.

This clonotype was detected ten times or more. V usage is TRBV7-2 and J usage is TRBJ2-7; 7 nucleotides agree with TRBD1. This CDR3 is 13 amino acids long. The germline gives CDR1 SGHTA, CDR2 FQGNSA. Germline trimming cut 1 base from V and 6 bases from J; bases unmatched to any gene: 3. The CDR3 DNA sequence: TGTGCCAGCAGCTTAGACAGGGGCGCCGAGCAGTACTTC. Protein: CASSLDRGAEQYF. Full variable domain (remainder filled in from reference TRBV7-2 and TRBJ2-7): GAGVSQSPSNKVTEKGKDVELRCDPISGHTALYWYRQSLGQGLEFLIYFQGNSAPDKSGLPSDRFSAERTGGSVSTLTIQRTQQEDSAVYLCASSLDRGAEQYFGPGTRLTVT.